The following is a T cell receptor beta chain sequence with its context. Looked up from germline, CDR1 is SEHNR and CDR2 is FQNEAQ (reference sequence). Trimming took off 6 bases at V and 6 bases at J, with 13 bases between the two ends. The length of the CDR3 is 13 residues. The sample is drawn from a study of blood T cells in healthy people across ages. A sample-barcoded 5' primer and a J-beta primer mix were used in a second PCR of roughly 7 to 12 cycles. Via MiXCR, TCRdb re-called the 5' RACE reads, giving one row per CDR3 protein. The data contain about 1.5 million distinct CDR3 sequences, 35% to 45% of them singletons.

V gene TRBV7-9 combines with J gene TRBJ2-3; D uncertain. This clonotype was obtained from a woman under 30 in good health. Sequenced: blood. The CDR3 DNA reads TGTGCCAGCAGGCCAGACTGGTCGGATACGCAGTATTTT. Translation gives CASRPDWSDTQYF.